These 10 T cell receptor beta chains share one sample of origin, sequenced in a study of control samples from healthy donors and cancer patients. Repertoires were generated with immunoSEQ multiplex PCR, while TCRdb's copy carries only in-frame clones and drops some. The table has approximately 150,000 clones, about nine tenths seen once. The sequenced material came from blood. The source of these receptors is a woman aged 40-49 years in good health.

The rearrangement joins TRBV25-1 to TRBJ1-6; no reliable D call. The CDR3 runs to 14 residues. Trimming cost V 7 bases and J 7 bases, with 14 bases left between them. Germline V gene data show CDR1 as MGHDK and CDR2 as SYGVNS. DNA for the CDR3: TGTGCCAGCATTGGAACCAGCCTGAATTCACCCCTCCACTTT. Encoded protein: CASIGTSLNSPLHF.

V is TRBV27 and J is TRBJ2-1; TRBD2 matches 10 bases. Trimming cost V 5 bases and J 10 bases; bases outside gene matches: 8. The CDR3 length is 14 residues. From germline, CDR1 is MNHEY and CDR2 SMNVEV (reference sequence). CDR3 sequence (DNA): TGTGCCAGCAGTGCGCTAGCGGGGGATAGCGAGCAGTTCTTC. Its protein product is CASSALAGDSEQFF.

The rearrangement uses TRBV20-1 and TRBJ2-2; maybe TRBD2 (6 bases). Trimming removed 3 bases at V and 6 bases at J, with 8 bases between. The CDR3 length is 12 residues. In germline, CDR1 is DFQATT, CDR2 SNEGSKA (reference sequence). The CDR3 protein is CSASGGAGELFF. In DNA form, the CDR3 reads TGCAGTGCTAGTGGCGGGGCCGGGGAGCTGTTTTTT.

The chain links TRBV9 to TRBJ1-1, with TRBD1 as a possible D gene (5 bases). There are 14 residues in the CDR3. CDR1 is SGDLS, CDR2 YYNGEE, per germline. Trimming shortened V by 2 bases and J by 6 bases, and 14 bases separated the two germline ends. CDR3 amino acids: CASSVGPIGAEAFF. CDR3 DNA: TGTGCCAGCAGCGTGGGGCCGATAGGGGCTGAAGCTTTCTTT.

The genes are TRBV7-9 and TRBJ2-3; D unclear. Germline V gene lookup returns CDR1 SEHNR and CDR2 FQNEAQ (reference sequence). Trimming pared 5 bases from V and 2 bases from J, leaving 14 bases between. The CDR3 consists of 15 residues. Written as DNA, the CDR3 is TGTGCCAGCAGCCTTCGACGGACCAACACAGATACGCAGTATTTT. Protein product: CASSLRRTNTDTQYF.

This clone has just a few counts. This sequence joins TRBV27 and TRBJ2-7; D is unresolved. V shed 3 bases and J shed 8 bases, with 8 bases lying between them. This CDR3 has 11 amino acids. Germline CDR1 MNHEY, CDR2 SMNVEV (reference sequence). CDR3 residues: CASSLGRKQYF. The CDR3 nucleotides are TGTGCCAGCAGTTTGGGCAGGAAGCAGTACTTC.

The chain links TRBV6-2 or TRBV6-3 to TRBJ2-2; 7 positions agree with TRBD2. Trimming cost V 6 bases and J 7 bases; bases outside gene matches: 8. Germline assignment: CDR1 MNHEY and CDR2 SVGEGT. This CDR3 contains 14 residues. The DNA of the CDR3 is TGTGCCAGCAGCCAAACTAGCGCCGGCGGGGAGCTGTTTTTT. It translates to CASSQTSAGGELFF.

V gene TRBV27 combines with J gene TRBJ1-1, with a possible D match to TRBD1 (6 bases). This CDR3 spans 17 amino acids. Germline-derived CDR1 and CDR2 are MNHEY and SMNVEV (reference sequence). V lost 0 bases, J lost 0 bases, and 14 bases lay in between. The CDR3 loop reads CASSLSRLRDMNTEAFF. The CDR3 nucleotides are TGTGCCAGCAGTTTATCGCGATTACGGGACATGAACACTGAAGCTTTCTTT.

This chain uses TRBV7-9 with TRBJ2-7; TRBD1 might be the D (5 bases). The CDR3 length is 13 residues. Germline CDR1 is SEHNR and CDR2 is FQNEAQ (reference sequence). With 3 bases removed from V and 2 bases from J, the gap between germline ends came to 8 bases. CDR3 in DNA: TGTGCCAGCAGCTTCGACAGCACCTACGAGCAGTACTTC. Translating gives CASSFDSTYEQYF. The full variable domain, in which reference TRBV7-9 and TRBJ2-7 provide the parts outside the CDR3, is DTGVSQNPRHKITKRGQNVTFRCDPISEHNRLYWYRQTLGQGPEFLTYFQNEAQLEKSRLLSDRFSAERPKGSFSTLEIQRTEQGDSAMYLCASSFDSTYEQYFGPGTRLTVT.

The count of this clone is one. The V call is TRBV15, the J call TRBJ2-7, with TRBD2 matching over 8 bases. The germline gives CDR1 LNHNV, CDR2 YYDKDF (reference sequence). CDR3 length: 16 amino acids. V shed 0 bases and J 4 bases; nucleotides not matched to a gene: 8. The CDR3, as DNA: TGTGCCACCAGCAGAGATGTGCTGACTAGCGTTTACGAGCAGTACTTC. This sequence encodes CATSRDVLTSVYEQYF.